Reported below is one TCR beta chain. Its antigen is still unknown. The input lacks base qualities; no much larger clone sits a single base away. The data belong to a study of OX40 agonist ivuxolimab in advanced cancers. Background on the whole study: The costimulatory receptor OX40 (CD134) was targeted by ivuxolimab, a fully human IgG2 agonistic monoclonal antibody. Intravenous ivuxolimab was administered to patients every 2 weeks at six dose levels: 0.01, 0.1, 0.3, 1.5, 3 and 10 mg/kg. Of the roughly 53 patients in dose escalation, around 20 had hepatocellular carcinoma, some 15 had melanoma, 9 had renal cell carcinoma and 9 had head and neck cancer. In the dose-escalation cohort, around 80% of patients were male, and the mean age was around 60 years with a range of roughly 23 to 90. Prior anti-PD-1, anti-PD-L1 or anti-CTLA-4 therapy was permitted, and approximately 39% of dose-escalation patients had received checkpoint inhibitors. Partial responses occurred in three dose-escalation patients, of whom one had hepatocellular carcinoma and two had cutaneous melanoma. The point of sequencing TCRbeta in the periphery was to test whether ivuxolimab changed TCR sequence diversity and drove clonal T-cell expansion. The monotherapy dose-escalation portion (N of about 57 patients) of the phase I ivuxolimab trial is reported in the paper. Study-level results and caveats: At doses of 0.1 to 3.0 mg/kg, clonal expansion of both CD4+ and CD8+ blood T cells was observed from baseline to week 6. Which antigens the clonally expanded peripheral T cells were specific for was not determined. After ivuxolimab, CD8+ T cells had more expanded clones than CD4+ T cells on average. Low levels of normalized T-cell clonal expansion were also seen in some patients who did not respond. In the 0.1-3.0 mg/kg groups, partial responders were among the patients with the lowest normalized peripheral clonal expansion, particularly in CD8+ T cells.

Genomic DNA was isolated from the sorted cells so that the TCRbeta CDR3 region could be sequenced. TCRbeta CDR3 regions were sequenced using the immunoSEQ Assay. TCRdb re-hosts the immuneACCESS table, in-frame sequences only. Its copies lack some clones; in the studies checked, an unresolved V gene accounts for under half of them, and the cause for the rest is not known. Recorded for this sample are about 7,700 clones; 75% to 85% of them occurred a single time. The top ten clonotypes cover approximately 35% of the sample. The trial excluded patients who had a history of autoimmune disease or were on systemic immunosuppression. Peripheral blood for TCR sequencing was collected from all dose cohorts at baseline, on cycle 4 day 1, and on cycle 7 day 1. Samples were obtained from an open-label, multicenter, first-in-human phase I dose-escalation trial of ivuxolimab. Adults with locally advanced or metastatic melanoma, renal cell carcinoma, hepatocellular carcinoma or head and neck squamous cell carcinoma were enrolled in the trial. Before TCR sequencing, CD4+ T cells and CD8+ T cells were sorted from peripheral blood as separate populations.

Sequencing was performed on CD4+ or CD8+ T cells sorted from blood, taken in a trial of the OX40 agonist ivuxolimab. The source of this sequence is an adult with an advanced solid tumor such as melanoma, head and neck, liver or kidney cancer.

The CDR3 reads as follows: CASSLEGTGYNEQFF. The nucleotides read TGTGCCAGCAGCTTAGAGGGGACGGGGTACAATGAGCAGTTCTTC. The chain is made from TRBV11-3 and TRBJ2-1; the D gene is perhaps TRBD1 or TRBD2, each of them matching over 5 bases. V is cut by 0 bases and J by 4 bases, and the space between the germline ends is 10 bases. Based on the germline V gene, the CDR1 and CDR2 sequences are SGHNT and YENEEA. CDR3 length: 15 amino acids, cysteine to phenylalanine. The read is trimmed to its CDR3 DNA, 45 bases read in frame from base 1.